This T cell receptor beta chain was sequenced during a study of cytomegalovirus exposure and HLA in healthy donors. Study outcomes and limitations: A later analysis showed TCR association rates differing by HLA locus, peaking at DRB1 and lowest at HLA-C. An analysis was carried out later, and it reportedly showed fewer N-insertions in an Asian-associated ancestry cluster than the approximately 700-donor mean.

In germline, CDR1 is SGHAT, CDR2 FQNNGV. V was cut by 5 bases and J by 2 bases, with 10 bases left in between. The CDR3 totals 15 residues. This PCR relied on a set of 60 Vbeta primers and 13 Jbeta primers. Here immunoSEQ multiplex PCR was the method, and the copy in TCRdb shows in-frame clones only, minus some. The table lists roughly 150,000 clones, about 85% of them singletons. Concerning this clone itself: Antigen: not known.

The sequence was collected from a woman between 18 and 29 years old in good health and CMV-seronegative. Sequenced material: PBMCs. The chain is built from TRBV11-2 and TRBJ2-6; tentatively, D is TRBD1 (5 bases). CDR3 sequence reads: CASSARDPGANVLTF. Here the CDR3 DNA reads TGTGCCAGCAGCGCCAGGGATCCTGGGGCCAACGTCCTGACTTTC.